These T cell receptor beta chains were read from a single sample in a study of cytomegalovirus exposure and HLA in healthy donors. Assay: immunoSEQ multiplex PCR; the TCRdb copy retains only in-frame clones and omits some. The table has about 120,000 clones, 17% seen once. The sequenced sample was PBMCs. The receptors were sampled from a female donor in good health and CMV-seropositive. Each CDR3 is given without its conserved first and last residue. The order of the fields is D gene, V gene, J gene, CDR3 protein. The D gene is left open where the match is weak.

.	TRBV5-4	TRBJ2-7	ASSFQGYEQY
.	TRBV27	TRBJ1-5	ASSLSGRARNQPQH
TRBD1	TRBV5-1	TRBJ2-5	ASSPWTGSETQY
TRBD1	TRBV4-1	TRBJ2-7	ASSPKGTGTYEQY
TRBD1	TRBV30	TRBJ1-1	AWNAGTGMNTEAF
.	TRBV2	TRBJ2-5	TSRQLAKLGETQY
.	TRBV5-8	TRBJ2-7	ASSLDRDTYEQY
TRBD1	TRBV11-2	TRBJ1-6	ASSSSRQGASYNSPLH
TRBD1	TRBV7-2	TRBJ2-5	ASSSPGQGRETQY
.	TRBV13	TRBJ2-7	ASSSTSQHYEQY
TRBD1	TRBV5-4	TRBJ1-1	ASSLTGAGGVRTEAF
.	TRBV19	TRBJ1-2	ASSMGLANYGYT
TRBD1	TRBV30	TRBJ2-5	AWTPGQAIETQY
TRBD1	TRBV25-1	TRBJ1-1	ASSEYGRGPMNTEAF
TRBD2	TRBV27	TRBJ2-7	ASSLGLAGLYEQY
.	TRBV19	TRBJ1-5	ASSKIPRTTDYSNQPQH
.	TRBV30	TRBJ1-5	AWSPGGGQPQH
.	TRBV28	TRBJ1-3	ASLKGVVSGNTIY
.	TRBV7-9	TRBJ2-3	ASSPSGTDTQY
.	TRBV5-1	TRBJ2-1	ASSTTAGGNEQF
.	TRBV5-1	TRBJ1-1	ASSLIPDTEAF
.	TRBV15	TRBJ2-3	ATSRDRYLTDTQY
.	TRBV5-1	TRBJ2-7	ASRRTDYEQY
TRBD1	TRBV7-9	TRBJ1-2	ASSPGQFYGYT
.	TRBV27	TRBJ1-2	ASSPSGWGYT
.	TRBV4-1	TRBJ2-5	ASSQARLQETQY
.	TRBV30	TRBJ1-1	AWSDLRATEAF
TRBD2	TRBV4-3	TRBJ2-2	ASSQGREHTGELF
TRBD2	TRBV5-1	TRBJ2-3	ASVELAGVGTQY
.	TRBV6-6	TRBJ1-1	ASSSLGSTTEAF
.	TRBV30	TRBJ2-4	AWSVGGLAKNIQY
TRBD1	TRBV10-3	TRBJ1-2	ATDRGTRYGYT
TRBD1	TRBV27	TRBJ1-1	ASTKGGTGVEEAF
TRBD1	TRBV27	TRBJ2-7	ASSRDRGFYEQY
.	TRBV6-6	TRBJ2-5	ASRTGSGSETQY
.	TRBV7-9	TRBJ1-2	ASSLGAVTDYGYT
TRBD1	TRBV19	TRBJ1-1	ASSIAPGGTEAF
.	TRBV6-5	TRBJ2-7	ASSYSGELGEQY
.	TRBV12-5	TRBJ2-1	ASGSSPTAYNEQF
.	TRBV29-1	TRBJ2-5	SVRGTLGFQETQY
.	TRBV7-9	TRBJ2-7	ASSYTGGSDEQY
TRBD2	TRBV29-1	TRBJ2-1	SVGRLAGVGNEQF